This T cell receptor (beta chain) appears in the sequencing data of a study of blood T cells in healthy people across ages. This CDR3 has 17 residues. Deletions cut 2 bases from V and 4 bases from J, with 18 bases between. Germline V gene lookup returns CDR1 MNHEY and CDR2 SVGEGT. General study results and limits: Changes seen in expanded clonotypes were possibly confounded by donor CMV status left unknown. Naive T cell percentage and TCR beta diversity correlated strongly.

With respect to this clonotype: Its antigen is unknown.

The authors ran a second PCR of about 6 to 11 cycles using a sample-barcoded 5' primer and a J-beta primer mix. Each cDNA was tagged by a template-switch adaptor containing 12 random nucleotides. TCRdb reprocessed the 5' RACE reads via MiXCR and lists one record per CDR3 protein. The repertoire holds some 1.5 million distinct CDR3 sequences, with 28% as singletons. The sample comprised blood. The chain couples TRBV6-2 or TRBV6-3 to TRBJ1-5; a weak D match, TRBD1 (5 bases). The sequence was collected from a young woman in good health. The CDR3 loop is CASSYPLGEGRNQPQHF. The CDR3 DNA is TGTGCCAGCAGTTACCCACTAGGGGAAGGGCGGAATCAGCCCCAGCATTTT.